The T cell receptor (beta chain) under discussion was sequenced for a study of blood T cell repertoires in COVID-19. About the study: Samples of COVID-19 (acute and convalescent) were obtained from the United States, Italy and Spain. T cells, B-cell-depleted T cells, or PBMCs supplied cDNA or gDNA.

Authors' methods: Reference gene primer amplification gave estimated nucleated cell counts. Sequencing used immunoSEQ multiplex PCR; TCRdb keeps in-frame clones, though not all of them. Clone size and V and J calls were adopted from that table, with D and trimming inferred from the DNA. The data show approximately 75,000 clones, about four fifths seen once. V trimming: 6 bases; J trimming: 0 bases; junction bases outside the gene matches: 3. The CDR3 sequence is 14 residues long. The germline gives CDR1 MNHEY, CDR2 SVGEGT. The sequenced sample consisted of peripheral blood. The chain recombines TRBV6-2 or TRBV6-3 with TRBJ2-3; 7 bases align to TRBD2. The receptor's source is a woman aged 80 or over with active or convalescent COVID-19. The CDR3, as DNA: TGTGCCAGCAGCCCAGCGGGGAGCACAGATACGCAGTATTTT. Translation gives CASSPAGSTDTQYF.